This passage covers 28 T cell receptor beta chains from one sample sequenced in a study of T cell changes during pregnancy in multiple sclerosis. Profiling relied on immunoSEQ multiplex PCR, and the TCRdb table lists in-frame clones only, not all of them. The sample shows about 21,000 clones, roughly nine tenths of them seen only once. Sequenced material: CD8+ T cells from peripheral blood mononuclear cells, taken after pregnancy. Every receptor here comes from a female donor in good health, enrolled as a control in a pregnancy study.

The chain joins TRBV9 to TRBJ2-5; a weak D match, TRBD2 (6 bases). The CDR3 sequence is 13 residues long. V lost 0 bases to trimming and J lost 5 bases, with 8 bases between them. Germline V lookup: CDR1 SGDLS, CDR2 YYNGEE. The chain's CDR3 is CASSVGGGETQYF. CDR3 bases: TGTGCCAGCAGCGTAGGGGGAGGTGAGACCCAGTACTTC.

This clone was picked up a small number of times. This chain uses TRBV4-3 with TRBJ1-1; maybe TRBD1 (6 bases). Germline loops: CDR1 LGHNA, CDR2 YSLEER. V was clipped by 5 bases and J by 4 bases, with 14 bases between them. The length of the CDR3 is 14 residues. CDR3 sequence: CASSAWEGGTEAFF. CDR3 nucleotide sequence: TGCGCCAGCAGCGCATGGGAGGGGGGCACTGAAGCTTTCTTT.

The chain combines TRBV2 with TRBJ2-2, with D maybe TRBD2 (6 bases). This CDR3 has 13 residues. Germline values: CDR1 SNHLY, CDR2 FYNNEI. Trimming took off 8 bases at V and 5 bases at J, with 12 bases between the two ends. The CDR3 nucleotides are TGTGCCAGCGGGAGGCCGGGGACCGGGGAGCTGTTTTTT. As protein: CASGRPGTGELFF.

This clone was picked up one time. The rearrangement uses TRBV18 and TRBJ2-1; 7 nucleotides align to TRBD2. The CDR3 covers 19 residues. Trimming at V came to 2 bases and at J to 4 bases, leaving 17 bases not matched to a gene. The germline V gene has CDR1 KGHSH and CDR2 LQKENI. The chain's CDR3 is CASSPYVIWRESGYNEQFF. The DNA of the CDR3 is TGTGCCAGCTCACCATATGTTATCTGGCGGGAGAGCGGGTACAATGAGCAGTTCTTC.

The CDR3 sequence is CANRAGGSYNSPLHF. Written as DNA, the CDR3 is TGTGCCAACAGGGCAGGGGGCTCTTATAATTCACCCCTCCACTTT. V gene TRBV2 combines with J gene TRBJ1-6, with TRBD1 matching over 8 bases. Germline CDR1 is SNHLY and CDR2 is FYNNEI. With 10 bases clipped from V and 4 bases from J, the junction kept 9 bases outside the gene matches. The CDR3 sequence is 15 residues long.

V and J are TRBV30 and TRBJ1-4, with 7 bases fitting TRBD1. V dropped 1 base and J dropped 3; count of bases not matched to a gene: 5. The CDR3 is 15 residues long. CDR1 GTSNPN and CDR2 SVGIG come from the germline V gene (reference sequence). Here the CDR3 DNA reads TGTGCCTGGAGTGGGGGGGACAGCTCTAATGAAAAACTGTTTTTT. Translating gives CAWSGGDSSNEKLFF.

V gene TRBV12-5 combines with J gene TRBJ1-2; 8 positions agree with TRBD1. The CDR3 contains 13 residues. Trimming at V came to 4 bases and at J to 4 bases, leaving 2 bases not matched to a gene. From germline, CDR1 is LGHNT and CDR2 FRNRAP. CDR3 in amino acids: CASGSQGVYGYTF. DNA of the CDR3: TGTGCTAGTGGTTCACAGGGGGTCTATGGCTACACCTTC.

The chain joins TRBV7-6 to TRBJ2-7; TRBD2 is a possible D gene (6 bases). Germline-derived CDR1 and CDR2 are SGHVS and FNYEAQ. CDR3 length: 12 amino acids. The ends were cut back, 8 bases at V and 2 bases at J, with 10 bases in the middle. For the CDR3, the DNA is TGTGCCAGCGGGACGGGGGCCTACGAGCAGTACTTC. It codes for CASGTGAYEQYF.

This chain uses TRBV4-1 with TRBJ1-1, with D possibly matching TRBD1 (5 bases). V lost 4 bases and J 1 base, leaving 7 bases between the germline ends. CDR3 length equals 13 residues. From germline, CDR1 is MGHRA and CDR2 YSYEKL. CDR3 in DNA: TGCGCCAGCAGCCGCGACAGGAACACTGAAGCTTTCTTT. It yields the protein CASSRDRNTEAFF.

This chain links TRBV9 with TRBJ2-5; TRBD2 agrees at 12 bases. The CDR3 has 16 amino acids. V gave up 3 bases and J gave up 2 bases; unmatched junction bases: 5. Germline assignment: CDR1 SGDLS and CDR2 YYNGEE. CDR3 sequence: CASSETSGSWQETQYF. For the CDR3, the DNA is TGTGCCAGCAGCGAGACTAGCGGGAGTTGGCAAGAGACCCAGTACTTC.

The rearrangement links TRBV7-9 to TRBJ1-2; TRBD1 might be the D (6 bases). The germline gives CDR1 SEHNR, CDR2 FQNEAQ (reference sequence). The V end lost 5 bases, the J end lost 0 bases, and 16 bases lay between the germline ends. The length of the CDR3 is 16 residues. The CDR3 is CASSRSTGLANYGYTF. The CDR3 bases are TGTGCCAGCAGCCGCTCTACAGGGTTAGCTAACTATGGCTACACCTTC.

The rearrangement uses TRBV21-1 and TRBJ2-1; TRBD2, the table's D call, lacks a check against the DNA. TRBV21-1 is flagged as a pseudogene. The CDR3 is made up of 15 amino acids. The CDR3 sequence is CASSKVLRGLNEQFF. The CDR3 DNA sequence: TGTGCCAGCAGCAAGGTTTTGCGGGGCTTAAATGAGCAGTTCTTC.

This clone showed up just once. The rearrangement links TRBV19 to TRBJ1-5; D gene unclear. Deletions cut 9 bases from V and 3 bases from J, with 9 bases between. CDR3 length: 12 residues. The germline CDR1 and CDR2 sequences are LNHDA and SQIVND (reference sequence). CDR3 residues: CASRAFNQPQHF. The CDR3 region has the DNA TGTGCCAGCCGAGCATTCAATCAGCCCCAGCATTTT.

V gene TRBV27 combines with J gene TRBJ2-3; tentatively, D is TRBD1 (7 bases). The CDR3 totals 12 residues. V shed 10 bases and J shed 6 bases, with 14 bases lying between them. The germline V gene encodes CDR1 MNHEY and CDR2 SMNVEV (reference sequence). This CDR3 reads CATLQGRDTQYF. The CDR3 bases are TGTGCCACGCTACAGGGGAGGGATACGCAGTATTTT.

The rearrangement uses TRBV7-9 and TRBJ1-2, with TRBD1 as a possible D gene (6 bases). Germline CDR1 reads SEHNR; CDR2 reads FQNEAQ (reference sequence). The V gene lost 0 bases and the J gene lost 0 bases, with 14 bases spanning the gap. The CDR3 has 17 residues. CDR3 loop: CASSLAGQSTTNYGYTF. CDR3 DNA sequence: TGTGCCAGCAGCTTAGCCGGACAGTCTACAACTAACTATGGCTACACCTTC.

This clone was seen only once. This chain connects TRBV7-8 to TRBJ2-1; D perhaps matches TRBD2 (7 bases). Trimming removed 5 bases from V and 0 bases from J, with 17 bases in between. Germline CDR1 SGHVS, CDR2 FQNEAQ. CDR3 length: 17 amino acids. CDR3 region: CASSQGLADSSYNEQFF. In nucleotides, the CDR3 is TGTGCCAGCAGCCAGGGGCTAGCGGATAGCTCCTACAATGAGCAGTTCTTC.

The gene calls are TRBV27 and TRBJ1-1, with D possibly being TRBD1 (5 bases). Trimming stripped 4 bases from V and 6 bases from J, with 12 bases between. This CDR3 spans 13 amino acids. In germline, CDR1 is MNHEY, CDR2 SMNVEV (reference sequence). The CDR3 DNA reads TGTGCCAGCAGTTGGCGGGGGAGGCCTGAAGCTTTCTTT. Translation: CASSWRGRPEAFF.

J is TRBJ2-1 and V is TRBV4-2; 10 nucleotides agree with TRBD2. The V and J ends lost 0 bases and 7 bases, in that order; junction bases with no gene match: 12. Germline V lookup: CDR1 LGHNA, CDR2 YNFKEQ. The CDR3 runs 18 residues. CDR3 amino acids: CASSQDRSTSGAENEQFF. As DNA, the CDR3 is TGTGCCAGCAGCCAAGATCGGTCAACTAGCGGGGCGGAAAATGAGCAGTTCTTC.

The chain joins TRBV27 to TRBJ1-1, with D tentatively TRBD1 (5 bases). Trimming left V 10 bases short and J 4 bases short, with 16 bases between. The germline V gene encodes CDR1 MNHEY and CDR2 SMNVEV (reference sequence). This CDR3 comprises 13 residues. CDR3 in DNA: TGTGCCACTCGGTTCGGGGGAGGCACTGAAGCTTTCTTT. Translated: CATRFGGGTEAFF.

The V gene is TRBV2, the J gene TRBJ1-5; D gene uncertain. CDR3 length: 14 amino acids. Germline CDR1 and CDR2: SNHLY and FYNNEI. V was shortened by 6 bases and J by 0 bases, with 9 bases between the two germline ends. Here the CDR3 reads CASRGQISNQPQHF. Written as DNA, the CDR3 is TGTGCCAGCAGGGGCCAGATTAGCAATCAGCCCCAGCATTTT.

J is TRBJ2-3 and V is TRBV4-1, with TRBD2 matching over 7 bases. Germline V gene sequence: CDR1 MGHRA, CDR2 YSYEKL. Trimming cost V 1 base and J 6 bases; bases outside gene matches: 4. The CDR3 covers 14 residues. For the CDR3, the DNA is TGCGCCAGCAGCCAAGGGGGTAGCGGGGATACGCAGTATTTT. The encoded protein is CASSQGGSGDTQYF.

The sample holds one count of this clone. The V call is TRBV19, the J call TRBJ2-7; 8 bases fit TRBD1. The V and J ends lost 6 bases and 5 bases, in that order; junction bases with no gene match: 3. This CDR3 has 12 residues. The V gene's germline CDR1 is LNHDA and CDR2 SQIVND (reference sequence). The CDR3 nucleotides are TGTGCCAGTAGGACAGGGGCGGACGAGCAGTACTTC. Translated, it gives CASRTGADEQYF.

The chain combines TRBV9 with TRBJ1-2, with a tentative D call TRBD1 (6 bases). Trimming shortened V by 0 bases and J by 4 bases, and 13 bases separated the two germline ends. Germline V lookup: CDR1 SGDLS, CDR2 YYNGEE. The CDR3 has 15 amino acids. The CDR3: CASSVDGGAGYGYTF. The DNA for the CDR3 is TGTGCCAGCAGCGTAGATGGGGGCGCGGGCTATGGCTACACCTTC.

The chain is built from TRBV4-2 and TRBJ2-5; maybe TRBD1 (6 bases). This CDR3 is built from 15 residues. Trimming removed 0 bases from V and 2 bases from J, with 10 bases in between. CDR1 and CDR2 (germline): LGHNA, YNFKEQ. CDR3 residues: CASSQEGAVQETQYF. The CDR3 nucleotides are TGTGCCAGCAGCCAAGAGGGGGCAGTTCAAGAGACCCAGTACTTC.

This chain uses TRBV27 with TRBJ1-2; 12 bases align to TRBD1. The V gene end was trimmed by 4 bases and the J gene end by 6 bases; junction bases not matched to a gene: 6. The V gene's germline CDR1 is MNHEY and CDR2 SMNVEV (reference sequence). The CDR3 totals 15 residues. The CDR3 region has the DNA TGTGCCAGCAGTTCACCGGGACAGGGGGCAAATGGCTACACCTTC. Translation: CASSSPGQGANGYTF.

The genes are TRBV29-1 and TRBJ1-1; 9 bases fit TRBD1. Looked up from germline, CDR1 is SQVTM and CDR2 is ANQGSEA. V lost 6 bases and J lost 7; bases outside the gene matches: 9. The CDR3 is made up of 13 amino acids. Here the CDR3 DNA reads TGCAGCGTGCCGGGACAGGGCTCTTTTGAAGCTTTCTTT. Its translation: CSVPGQGSFEAFF.

The chain employs TRBV18 and TRBJ1-2; a weak D match, TRBD1 (5 bases). Trimming removed 4 bases from V and 9 bases from J, with 15 bases in between. Germline CDR1 KGHSH, CDR2 LQKENI. The CDR3 has 13 amino acids. This CDR3 reads CASSLNRPLRYTF. In DNA, the CDR3 is TGTGCCAGCTCACTAAACAGGCCCCTACGCTACACCTTC.

This clone was seen more than once but under ten times. The V call is TRBV6-6, the J call TRBJ1-2; no clear D gene. With 2 bases removed from V and 8 bases from J, the gap between germline ends came to 3 bases. The CDR3 sequence is 10 residues long. The V gene's germline CDR1 is MNHNY and CDR2 SVGAGI (reference sequence). CDR3 amino acids: CASSYEGYTF. As DNA, the CDR3 is TGTGCCAGCAGTTACGAGGGCTACACCTTC.